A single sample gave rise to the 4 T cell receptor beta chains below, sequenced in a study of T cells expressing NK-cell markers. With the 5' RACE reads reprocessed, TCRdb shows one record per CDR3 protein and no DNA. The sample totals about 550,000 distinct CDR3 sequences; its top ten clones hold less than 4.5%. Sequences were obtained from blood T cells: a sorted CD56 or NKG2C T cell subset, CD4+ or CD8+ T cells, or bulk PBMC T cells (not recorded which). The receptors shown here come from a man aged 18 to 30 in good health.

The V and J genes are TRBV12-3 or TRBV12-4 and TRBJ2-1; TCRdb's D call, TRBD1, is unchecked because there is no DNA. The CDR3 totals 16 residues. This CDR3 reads CASSPDMTVFGNEQFF.

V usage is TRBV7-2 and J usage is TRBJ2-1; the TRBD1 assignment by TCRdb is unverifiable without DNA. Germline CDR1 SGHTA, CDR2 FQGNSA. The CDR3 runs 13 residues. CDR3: CASKNRDYNEQFF.

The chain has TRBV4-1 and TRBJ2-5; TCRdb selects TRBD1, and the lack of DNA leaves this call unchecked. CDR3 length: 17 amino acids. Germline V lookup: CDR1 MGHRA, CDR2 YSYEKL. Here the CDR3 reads CASSQELGTGVQETQYF.

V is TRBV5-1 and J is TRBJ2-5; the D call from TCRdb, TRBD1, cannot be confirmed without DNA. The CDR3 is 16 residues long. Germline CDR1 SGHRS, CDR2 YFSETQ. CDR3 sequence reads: CASSLAPGGARETQYF. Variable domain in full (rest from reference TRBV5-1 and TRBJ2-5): KAGVTQTPRYLIKTRGQQVTLSCSPISGHRSVSWYQQTPGQGLQFLFEYFSETQRNKGNFPGRFSGRQFSNSRSEMNVSTLELGDSALYLCASSLAPGGARETQYFGPGTRLLVL.